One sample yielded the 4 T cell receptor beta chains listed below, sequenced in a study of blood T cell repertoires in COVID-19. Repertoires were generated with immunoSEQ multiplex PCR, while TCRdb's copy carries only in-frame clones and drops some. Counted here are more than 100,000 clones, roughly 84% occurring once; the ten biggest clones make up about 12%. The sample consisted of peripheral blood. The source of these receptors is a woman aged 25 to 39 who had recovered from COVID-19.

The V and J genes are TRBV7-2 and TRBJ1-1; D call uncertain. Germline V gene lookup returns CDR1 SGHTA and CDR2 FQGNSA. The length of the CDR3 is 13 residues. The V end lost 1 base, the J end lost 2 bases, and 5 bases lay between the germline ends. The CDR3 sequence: CASSLVANTEAFF. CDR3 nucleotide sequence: TGTGCCAGCAGCTTAGTGGCAAACACTGAAGCTTTCTTT.

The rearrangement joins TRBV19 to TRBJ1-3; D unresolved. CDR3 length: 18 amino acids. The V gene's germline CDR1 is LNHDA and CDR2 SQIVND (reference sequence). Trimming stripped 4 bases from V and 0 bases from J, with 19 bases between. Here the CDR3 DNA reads TGTGCCAGTAGTACTGTACTAGTCCGAGAGGCCTCTGGAAACACCATATATTTT. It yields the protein CASSTVLVREASGNTIYF.

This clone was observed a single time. Written as DNA, the CDR3 is TGTGCCAGCAGCCAGCTAGCGGGAGTTTTTGAGACCCAGTACTTC. It is translated as CASSQLAGVFETQYF. The chain uses TRBV14 and TRBJ2-5, with 10 bases identical to TRBD2. The J segment lost 5 bases and the V segment lost 3 bases, leaving 6 bases of the junction unmatched. The CDR3 contains 15 residues. From germline, CDR1 is SGHDN and CDR2 FVKESK.

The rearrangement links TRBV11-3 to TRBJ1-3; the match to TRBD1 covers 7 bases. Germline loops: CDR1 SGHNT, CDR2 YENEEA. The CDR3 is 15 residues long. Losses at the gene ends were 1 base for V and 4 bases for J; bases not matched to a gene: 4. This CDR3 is CASSLAGTAGNTIYF. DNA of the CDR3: TGTGCCAGCAGCTTAGCCGGGACAGCCGGAAACACCATATATTTT.